These T cell receptor beta chains were read from a single sample in a study of beta chain features in type 1 diabetes. Data came from immunoSEQ multiplex PCR; TCRdb stores just in-frame clones and leaves some out. The table records hundreds of thousands of clones, roughly 15% of them present only once. The sample comprised naive CD4+ T cells from blood. These receptors were collected from a man younger than 35 in good health. Each CDR3 is given with its conserved first and last residue. The D gene is left open where the match is weak. Clone size is given for some rows only: seen once, a few or many times, or a class if the clone is expanded.

. . TRBJ1-2 TRBV4-3 TGCGCCAGCAGCCAAGATCGGGGGGCGGATGGCTACACCTTC CASSQDRGADGYTF
few . TRBJ2-1 TRBV5-4 TGTGCCAGCAGCTTGGGACTTCCAAATGAGCAGTTCTTC CASSLGLPNEQFF
once TRBD2 TRBJ2-1 TRBV19 TGTGCCAGTATCCCCCTGGGGAGCGGGAGCTCCTACAATGAGCAGTTCTTC CASIPLGSGSSYNEQFF
. TRBD1 TRBJ2-2 TRBV10-3 TGTGCCATCAGGGGGACAGGGAAGAACACCGGGGAGCTGTTTTTT CAIRGTGKNTGELFF
. TRBD2 TRBJ2-7 TRBV7-2 TGTGCCAGCAGCTTAGGGCGTCCTGTGAGCGGGAGGGCCTTTTCGCAGTACTTC CASSLGRPVSGRAFSQYF
. TRBD1 TRBJ1-2 TRBV5-1 TGCGCCAGCAGCGTGGATTGGACAGGCGGCTATGGCTACACCTTC CASSVDWTGGYGYTF
. . TRBJ2-5 TRBV15 TGTGCCACCAGCAGAGAACGGCAAGAGACCCAGTACTTC CATSRERQETQYF
few . TRBJ1-2 TRBV29-1 TGCAGCGTTCGAGGGGACCTAAACTATGGCTACACCTTC CSVRGDLNYGYTF
few TRBD1 TRBJ1-1 TRBV30 TGTGCCTGGAGTGAACAGGGGTCTACTGAAGCTTTCTTT CAWSEQGSTEAFF
. . TRBJ2-7 TRBV6-5 TGTGCCAGCAGTCCGGACAGAATGCCTACTTACGAGCAGTACTTC CASSPDRMPTYEQYF
. . TRBJ1-2 TRBV27 TGTGCCAGCAGTCCAGGACTGATTAACTATGGCTACACCTTC CASSPGLINYGYTF
once . TRBJ1-1 TRBV6-6 TGTGCCAGCAGTTCCCGGACTTCGCACACTGAAGCTTTCTTT CASSSRTSHTEAFF
. TRBD1 TRBJ2-1 TRBV7-2 TGTGCCAGCAGCTCCCGGGACAGGGGGATCAATGAGCAGTTCTTC CASSSRDRGINEQFF
. TRBD1 TRBJ2-3 TRBV29-1 TGCAGCCTACAGGGGACAAGGAGAATGGATACGCAGTATTTT CSLQGTRRMDTQYF
few TRBD1 TRBJ2-3 TRBV7-3 TGTGCCAGCAGCTTAATGGGACAGGGGGCCACAGATACGCAGTATTTT CASSLMGQGATDTQYF
. TRBD2 TRBJ2-1 TRBV7-7 TGTGCCAGCAGCTTAGCGACCGGACTAGCGAACAATGAGCAGTTCTTC CASSLATGLANNEQFF
. . TRBJ2-4 TRBV7-3 TGTGCCAGCAGCCAGTCCGGATCAAAGGTCCAGTACTTC CASSQSGSKVQYF
. TRBD1 TRBJ1-5 TRBV7-2 TGTGCCAGCAGCATTAGACAGGGGGCGAACCAGCCCCAGCATTTT CASSIRQGANQPQHF
few . TRBJ2-5 TRBV11-2 TGTGCCAGCAGCTTAGTTCAGGGGATTGGGGAGACCCAGTACTTC CASSLVQGIGETQYF
. TRBD2 TRBJ2-7 TRBV28 TGTGCCAGCAGTAAACCGAGCGGGAGTCCCGAGCAGTACTTC CASSKPSGSPEQYF
. TRBD1 TRBJ2-3 TRBV7-2 TGTGCCAGCAGCTTAAGGATGTCCGGGACAGGTGTTCGTACAGATACGCAGTATTTT CASSLRMSGTGVRTDTQYF
few . TRBJ2-3 TRBV5-6 TGTGCCAGCAGCTTGGGCAGCACAGATACGCAGTATTTT CASSLGSTDTQYF
. . TRBJ2-4 TRBV28 TGTGCCAGCAGCCGCGACGGACTAGCCAAAAACATTCAGTACTTC CASSRDGLAKNIQYF
. TRBD2 TRBJ2-3 TRBV5-4 TGTGCCAGCAGCGCTGGGACTAGCAGAATGCACACAGATACGCAGTATTTT CASSAGTSRMHTDTQYF
few . TRBJ1-1 TRBV30 TGTGCCTGGAAAAAAAACACTGAAGCTTTCTTT CAWKKNTEAFF
few . TRBJ2-3 TRBV7-2 TGTGCCAGCAGCCGCACTGGATCCTTGCAGTATTTT CASSRTGSLQYF
few . TRBJ2-7 TRBV28 TGTGCCAGCAACCGGGACCGACGCTACGAGCAGTACTTC CASNRDRRYEQYF
few TRBD2 TRBJ2-7 TRBV5-1 TGCGCCAGCAGCTTGGGCGTTACGGCGGGGAGGGCCTACGAGCAGTACTTC CASSLGVTAGRAYEQYF
few . TRBJ2-1 TRBV29-1 TGCAGCGTTGAGGTTCGGCTAGCGACCTACAATGAGCAGTTCTTC CSVEVRLATYNEQFF
once . TRBJ2-1 TRBV18 TGTGCCAGCTCACCTGGCGCCCTCCCCAACAATGAGCAGTTCTTC CASSPGALPNNEQFF
many TRBD1 TRBJ2-6 TRBV6-6 TGTGCCAGCTCCACGACGGACAGGCCTGGGGCCAACGTCCTGACTTTC CASSTTDRPGANVLTF
few TRBD1 TRBJ1-5 TRBV6-6 TGTGCCAGCAGTATCGGACAGGCCCTCAATCAGCCCCAGCATTTT CASSIGQALNQPQHF
. . TRBJ2-7 TRBV5-6 TGTGCCAGCAGCTTAGGAGGACAGTACGAGCAGTACTTC CASSLGGQYEQYF
. TRBD1 TRBJ2-7 TRBV7-9 TGTGCAAGCCGACAGGGCCGCTCCTACGAGCAGTACTTC CASRQGRSYEQYF
few TRBD2 TRBJ2-3 TRBV4-2 TGTGCCAGCAGCCAAGATCTACTAGCGGGAGTTGAATATACGCAGTATTTT CASSQDLLAGVEYTQYF
few . TRBJ1-1 TRBV28 TGTGCCAGCAGTTCCCCCTCGGAGAACACTGAAGCTTTCTTT CASSSPSENTEAFF
few . TRBJ1-1 TRBV4-3 TGCGCCAGCAGCCAAGAATCGGCGAGGGGGAAAGCTTTCTTT CASSQESARGKAFF
. . TRBJ2-3 TRBV9 TGTGCCAGCAGCGTAGCTACCTGGTCTAGCGCAGATACGCAGTATTTT CASSVATWSSADTQYF
few TRBD1 TRBJ2-7 TRBV7-2 TGTGCCAGCAGCTTGAAACCGGGACAGGGTTACGAGCAGTACTTC CASSLKPGQGYEQYF
. TRBD2 TRBJ2-5 TRBV5-1 TGCGCCAGCAGGGGACTAGCGGGGGAGACCCAGTACTTC CASRGLAGETQYF
. . TRBJ1-6 TRBV11-2 TGTGCCAGCACCCCCCGGGACGAAAGTTCACCCCTCCACTTT CASTPRDESSPLHF
few . TRBJ1-2 TRBV7-2 TGTGCCAGCAGCTTAGCTTCAGATGGCTATGGCTACACCTTC CASSLASDGYGYTF
. . TRBJ1-2 TRBV21-1 TGTGCCAGCAGCAACCATGGTGGCTACACCTTC CASSNHGGYTF
once TRBD1 TRBJ1-2 TRBV7-9 TGTGCCAGCAGCACCCGAAGACAGGGGGAAAGGCGGAACTATGGCTACACCTTC CASSTRRQGERRNYGYTF
few . TRBJ1-3 TRBV7-8 TGTGCCAGCAGCTTAGGGTGGCCCCAGGGCCGAAGCACCATATATTTT CASSLGWPQGRSTIYF
few . TRBJ1-1 TRBV30 TGTGCCTGGAGGGTCCGGTCACCGACAGGTAACACTGAAGCTTTCTTT CAWRVRSPTGNTEAFF
few TRBD1 TRBJ1-1 TRBV12-5 TGTGCTAGTGGTTCCCGGGACAGTGAAGCTTTCTTT CASGSRDSEAFF
few . TRBJ1-4 TRBV9 TGTGCCAGCAGCGTAGAAGGGATCTCTAATGAAAAACTGTTTTTT CASSVEGISNEKLFF
few . TRBJ2-6 TRBV25-1 TGTGCCAGCAGTGACGGCGCACCCCTCAACGTCCTGACTTTC CASSDGAPLNVLTF
few TRBD2 TRBJ2-1 TRBV2 TGTGCCAGCAGTCGGACTAGCGGACCCTACAATGAGCAGTTCTTC CASSRTSGPYNEQFF